The source of this TCR beta chain is a study of cytotoxic CD8 clonotypes in ibrutinib-treated CLL. Findings of the study overall: Sample timing was unmatched between remission and later-progressing patients; lymph nodes unstudied. Against age-matched healthy donors, baseline clonality ran higher and tracked circulating CD8+ T-cell counts. Clonality went up at ibrutinib response and then declined back toward baseline at progression.

Measured with immunoSEQ multiplex PCR; TCRdb has only the in-frame clones, and not every one. This table has fewer than 90,000 clones, about 63% appearing once. Comment on this clone: Its antigen is currently unknown.

CDR1 is ENHRY, CDR2 SYGVKD, per germline. With 10 bases removed from V and 0 bases from J, the gap between germline ends came to 7 bases. The CDR3 covers 12 residues. This receptor was identified in a human donor with chronic lymphocytic leukemia. The sequences come from PBMCs, collected after 12 months of ibrutinib treatment. The genes are TRBV10-3 and TRBJ1-3; D is undetermined. The CDR3 coding sequence is TGTGCCACTCAGAGCTCTGGAAACACCATATATTTT. Amino acid sequence: CATQSSGNTIYF.